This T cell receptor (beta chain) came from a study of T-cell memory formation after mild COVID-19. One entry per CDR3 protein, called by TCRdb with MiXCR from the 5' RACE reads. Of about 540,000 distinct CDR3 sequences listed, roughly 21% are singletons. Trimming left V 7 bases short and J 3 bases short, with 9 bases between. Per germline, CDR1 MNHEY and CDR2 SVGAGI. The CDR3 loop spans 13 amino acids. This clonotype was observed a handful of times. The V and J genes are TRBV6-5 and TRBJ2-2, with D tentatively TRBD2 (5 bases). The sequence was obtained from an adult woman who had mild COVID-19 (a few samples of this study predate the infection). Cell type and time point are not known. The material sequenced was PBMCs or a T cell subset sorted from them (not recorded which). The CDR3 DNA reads TGTGCCAGCACCTCGGGGTACACCGGGGAGCTGTTTTTT. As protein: CASTSGYTGELFF.